This TCR beta chain derives from a study of blood T cell repertoires in COVID-19. Those who participated ranged in age from roughly 18 to 100 years and resided in 20 to 25 US areas. Categorization into cohorts depended on clinical history that participants reported. Trimming left V 0 bases short and J 0 bases short, with 9 bases between. Germline CDR1 SNHLY, CDR2 FYNNEI. The CDR3 extends over 15 amino acids. In the authors' methods: Amplification of reference gene primers was used by the study to estimate nucleated cell counts. Produced via immunoSEQ multiplex PCR; TCRdb's table is partial and in-frame only. D and trimming come from the DNA, and the V and J calls and clone size come from that table. The sample comprises 300,000 to 450,000 clones, 80% to 90% of which are singletons, and around 2% rests with the top ten.

Sequencing input: PBMCs or T cells enriched from blood (not recorded which). The V and J genes are TRBV2 and TRBJ2-7; D uncertain. The TCR originated in a man between 40 and 49 years old in a cohort exposed to, infected with or recovered from COVID-19 (not recorded which). CDR3 in amino acids: CASSEAKQSSYEQYF. As DNA, the CDR3 is TGTGCCAGCAGTGAAGCGAAACAGAGCTCCTACGAGCAGTACTTC.